Below, 22 T cell receptor beta chains from the same sample are listed, as sequenced in a study of T cell repertoires in ileal Crohn's disease. Method: immunoSEQ multiplex PCR; TCRdb's copy keeps in-frame clones and lacks some. Seen here are some 30,000 clones, about four fifths observed once, and the top ten hold under 20%. The sample was ileal tissue. The receptors stem from an adult with Crohn's disease.

The chain combines TRBV4-3 with TRBJ2-2; 8 bases are shared with TRBD2. CDR1 LGHNA and CDR2 YSLEER come from the germline V gene. V was clipped by 1 base and J by 4 bases; unmatched bases: 17. The CDR3 loop spans 20 amino acids. The CDR3 region has the DNA TGCGCCAGCAGCCAAGGCGGGCCGGGGGGGCCGAAATGGAGCACCGGGGAGCTGTTTTTT. Translation: CASSQGGPGGPKWSTGELFF.

The chain joins TRBV6-5 to TRBJ1-2; TRBD1 agrees at 8 bases. V lost 6 bases and J lost 3; bases outside the gene matches: 6. Germline V gene data show CDR1 as MNHEY and CDR2 as SVGAGI. The CDR3 has 14 residues. Written as DNA, the CDR3 is TGTGCCAGCAGGGAACAGGGGGGGGACTATGGCTACACCTTC. Protein: CASREQGGDYGYTF.

This clone has a single count. This chain links TRBV30 with TRBJ1-1; no reliable D call. V lost 2 bases and J 0 bases, leaving 13 bases between the germline ends. Germline CDR1 reads GTSNPN; CDR2 reads SVGIG (reference sequence). There are 15 residues in the CDR3. CDR3 sequence (DNA): TGTGCCTGGAGTCGAACGAGGGTCATGAACACTGAAGCTTTCTTT. It is translated as CAWSRTRVMNTEAFF.

J is TRBJ2-2 and V is TRBV2, with 7 positions matching TRBD1. Germline V gene sequence: CDR1 SNHLY, CDR2 FYNNEI. This CDR3 is 14 amino acids long. Trimming removed 3 bases from V and 6 bases from J; junction bases left unmatched: 4. CDR3 amino acids: CASSETGSAGELFF. The CDR3 coding sequence is TGTGCCAGCAGTGAGACAGGGTCCGCCGGGGAGCTGTTTTTT.

This clone was detected only a few times. V gene TRBV19 combines with J gene TRBJ2-5; D possibly corresponds to TRBD1 (7 bases). Germline V gives CDR1 LNHDA, CDR2 SQIVND (reference sequence). CDR3 length: 15 residues. The V end lost 6 bases, the J end lost 5 bases, and 19 bases lay between the germline ends. The CDR3 region has the DNA TGTGCCAGTAGCACGGCAGGGGGGATTGGGGAGACCCAGTACTTC. Translation: CASSTAGGIGETQYF.

The V call is TRBV18, the J call TRBJ2-5; D is possibly TRBD1 (6 bases). The CDR3 sequence is 15 residues long. The V end lost 6 bases, the J end lost 3 bases, and 17 bases lay between the germline ends. Germline lookup yields CDR1 KGHSH and CDR2 LQKENI. CDR3 coding DNA: TGTGCCAGCTCGGTTTCTCAGGGGTATGAAGAGACCCAGTACTTC. Its translation: CASSVSQGYEETQYF.

The V gene is TRBV30, the J gene TRBJ2-3; tentative D call: TRBD2 (7 bases). CDR1 is GTSNPN and CDR2 is SVGIG in the germline V gene (reference sequence). V lost 2 bases to trimming and J lost 1 base, with 16 bases between them. The CDR3 runs 16 residues. The CDR3 coding sequence is TGTGCCTGGAGTAGGGGGGGCCCCGTCGGCACAGATACGCAGTATTTT. Translating gives CAWSRGGPVGTDTQYF.

The J gene is TRBJ1-5, the V gene TRBV19; D possibly corresponds to TRBD1 (6 bases). The CDR3 totals 16 residues. Germline lookup yields CDR1 LNHDA and CDR2 SQIVND (reference sequence). V was clipped by 1 base and J by 2 bases, with 12 bases between them. For the CDR3, the DNA is TGTGCCAGTAGTATAGGGCGGGCAGGGGGCAATCAGCCCCAGCATTTT. Its protein is CASSIGRAGGNQPQHF. The complete variable domain, with remaining parts taken from reference TRBV19 and TRBJ1-5, reads DGGITQSPKYLFRKEGQNVTLSCEQNLNHDAMYWYRQDPGQGLRLIYYSQIVNDFQKGDIAEGYSVSREKKESFPLTVTSAQKNPTAFYLCASSIGRAGGNQPQHFGDGTRLSIL.

The chain has TRBV7-2 and TRBJ2-2; 10 positions match TRBD2. There are 16 residues in the CDR3. Germline V gene sequence: CDR1 SGHTA, CDR2 FQGNSA. The ends lost 1 base at V and 1 base at J; junction bases unmatched: 0. CDR3 in DNA: TGTGCCAGCAGCTTAGGACTAGCGGGGAACACCGGGGAGCTGTTTTTT. The encoded protein is CASSLGLAGNTGELFF.

The chain couples TRBV9 to TRBJ1-5, with a weak D call TRBD1 (5 bases). The germline gives CDR1 SGDLS, CDR2 YYNGEE. The V and J ends lost 0 bases and 9 bases respectively, with 13 bases between them. This CDR3 has 14 amino acids. The CDR3 sequence: CASSVGGGGSPQHF. The CDR3, as DNA: TGTGCCAGCAGCGTAGGTGGGGGGGGATCGCCCCAGCATTTT.

The chain employs TRBV2 and TRBJ1-1, with D tentatively TRBD1 (6 bases). Trimming took off 0 bases at V and 3 bases at J, with 11 bases between the two ends. This CDR3 region has 15 residues. Germline loops: CDR1 SNHLY, CDR2 FYNNEI. The CDR3 sequence: CASSEALRTDTEAFF. DNA of the CDR3: TGTGCCAGCAGTGAAGCGCTTCGGACAGACACTGAAGCTTTCTTT.

The chain carries TRBV11-2 and TRBJ2-7; TRBD1 agrees at 7 bases. Germline CDR1 and CDR2: SGHAT and FQNNGV. CDR3 length equals 11 residues. The J segment lost 9 bases and the V segment lost 5 bases, leaving 4 bases of the junction unmatched. The CDR3 reads CASSPGQRQYF. In nucleotides, the CDR3 is TGTGCCAGCAGCCCGGGACAGAGGCAGTACTTC.

This chain joins TRBV5-1 and TRBJ2-5; 9 nucleotides line up with TRBD2. The CDR3 runs 18 residues. Per the germline V gene, CDR1 is SGHRS and CDR2 is YFSETQ. V shed 0 bases and J 1 base; nucleotides not matched to a gene: 10. Here the CDR3 reads CASSLASLSGGLQETQYF. Written as DNA, the CDR3 is TGCGCCAGCAGCTTGGCTTCCCTAAGCGGGGGGCTCCAAGAGACCCAGTACTTC.

This rearrangement joins TRBV4-1 to TRBJ1-6, with D unclear. Trimming took 9 bases from V and 2 from J, leaving 8 bases between them. Looked up from germline, CDR1 is MGHRA and CDR2 is YSYEKL. The CDR3 extends over 13 amino acids. CDR3 region: CASQETYNSPLHF. In DNA form, the CDR3 reads TGCGCCAGTCAGGAAACCTATAATTCACCCCTCCACTTT.

This sequence joins TRBV4-2 and TRBJ2-3; 8 bases agree with TRBD2. Germline V lookup: CDR1 LGHNA, CDR2 YNFKEQ. This CDR3 spans 16 amino acids. J lost 3 bases, V lost 4 bases, and 9 bases had no gene match. As DNA, the CDR3 is TGTGCCAGCAGCCCCGGCGGGGGGAAGGGTACAGATACGCAGTATTTT. It is translated as CASSPGGGKGTDTQYF.

This sequence joins TRBV10-2 and TRBJ1-2; 9 bases align to TRBD1. The CDR3 totals 18 residues. The J segment lost 6 bases and the V segment lost 6 bases, leaving 20 bases of the junction unmatched. Germline V CDR1 and CDR2: WSHSY, SAAADI. This CDR3 reads CASRALASQGALIDGYTF. The CDR3 nucleotides read TGCGCCAGCAGGGCCCTAGCCTCACAGGGGGCGCTTATTGATGGCTACACCTTC.

The genes are TRBV5-1 and TRBJ2-7, with TRBD2 matching 7 bases. From germline, CDR1 is SGHRS and CDR2 YFSETQ. This CDR3 is 13 amino acids long. The trim removed 3 bases at V and 7 bases at J, leaving 7 bases unmatched. The CDR3 protein is CASSSSGEGEQYF. CDR3 bases: TGCGCCAGCAGCTCAAGCGGGGAAGGAGAGCAGTACTTC.

This clone appeared once. The V call is TRBV5-6, the J call TRBJ1-3; the D is unclear. Germline-derived CDR1 and CDR2 are SGHDT and YYEEEE. V lost 4 bases to trimming and J lost 0 bases, with 14 bases between them. The CDR3 is 16 residues long. CDR3 protein: CASSPLGSSSGNTIYF. Written as DNA, the CDR3 is TGTGCCAGCAGCCCACTAGGATCTAGCTCTGGAAACACCATATATTTT.

V and J are TRBV5-1 and TRBJ2-3; 10 nucleotides agree with TRBD2. The junction had 7 bases not matched to a gene; V was cut back by 4 bases and J by 5 bases. The germline V gene has CDR1 SGHRS and CDR2 YFSETQ. This CDR3 has 15 residues. CDR3 in DNA: TGCGCCAGCAGCAGTTCTAGCGGGAGTATAGATACGCAGTATTTT. Translating gives CASSSSSGSIDTQYF.

V is TRBV11-3 and J is TRBJ2-1, with no clear D. Per the germline V gene, CDR1 is SGHNT and CDR2 is YENEEA. The CDR3 spans 13 residues. The V end lost 0 bases, the J end lost 7 bases, and 7 bases lay between the germline ends. CDR3 loop: CASSLDYINEQFF. CDR3 in DNA: TGTGCCAGCAGCTTAGACTATATTAATGAGCAGTTCTTC.

The chain employs TRBV27 and TRBJ2-1; a weak D match, TRBD1 (6 bases). Germline CDR1 reads MNHEY; CDR2 reads SMNVEV (reference sequence). V was cut by 10 bases and J by 7 bases, with 17 bases left in between. The CDR3 has 13 amino acids. The CDR3 here is CATSQGLVNEQFF. CDR3 nucleotides: TGTGCCACTAGTCAGGGGCTGGTGAATGAGCAGTTCTTC.

The chain has TRBV5-4 and TRBJ2-7; 11 bases fit TRBD2. CDR1 SGHNT and CDR2 YYREEE come from the germline V gene (reference sequence). This CDR3 contains 18 residues. V was pared by 2 bases and J by 1 base, with 11 bases of the junction left unmatched. The CDR3 coding sequence is TGTGCCAGCAGCTTATCTCTAGCGGGAGGATCAATTTCCTACGAGCAGTACTTC. Protein product: CASSLSLAGGSISYEQYF.